The T cell receptor (beta chain) under discussion was sequenced for a study of cytomegalovirus exposure and HLA in healthy donors. The V segment lost 4 bases and the J segment 1 base; nucleotides outside the gene matches: 18. Germline CDR1 SGHDN, CDR2 FVKESK. The length of the CDR3 is 21 residues. Study outcomes and limitations: A later analysis reportedly found fewer N-insertions in an Asian-associated ancestry cluster than the roughly 680-donor mean.

As for this clone: Its antigen is as yet unknown.

Amplification used 60 Vbeta primers and 13 Jbeta primers. Assay: immunoSEQ multiplex PCR; the TCRdb copy retains only in-frame clones and omits some. The table includes around 150,000 clones, around 77% detected once. Sample: PBMCs. This TCR came from a man aged 25 to 40 in good health. The rearrangement joins TRBV14 to TRBJ2-1; 11 bases line up with TRBD2. The CDR3 DNA reads TGTGCCAGCAGCCTCCACCCGGCCTTAGCGGGAGGGCCGGGGTCCTACAATGAGCAGTTCTTC. This sequence encodes CASSLHPALAGGPGSYNEQFF.